This T cell receptor beta chain was found in a study of T cell responses to AZD1222 COVID-19 vaccine. Assay used: immunoSEQ multiplex PCR; TCRdb lists only in-frame clones, some missing. The repertoire consists of approximately 120,000 clones, with over 75% occurring once and the leading ten covering about 10%. Trimming cost V 1 base and J 9 bases; bases outside gene matches: 13. Germline V CDR1 and CDR2: SGHTA, FQGNSA. The CDR3 length is 16 residues. The rearrangement links TRBV7-2 to TRBJ2-5; 8 nucleotides match TRBD2. The sequencing here drew on peripheral blood, taken on day 0 of AZD1222 vaccination. This clonotype originated in an adult in good health. DNA for the CDR3: TGTGCCAGCAGCTTAGATTCCCCCGGACTAGCCTCGCCCCAGTACTTC. This gives the protein CASSLDSPGLASPQYF.